This TCR beta chain was documented in a study of molecular identifiers for immune sequencing clone quantification. TCRdb re-derived calls from the PCR reads in MiXCR, one entry per CDR3 protein. The sample lists about 630,000 distinct CDR3 sequences, 25% occurring once. The V gene lost 6 bases and the J gene lost 1 base, with 15 bases spanning the gap. Germline V CDR1 and CDR2: LGHDT, YNNKEL (reference sequence). This CDR3 is built from 16 residues. The TCR was taken from a human donor in good health. Some libraries in this study had Jurkat cell RNA spiked in. The rearrangement uses TRBV3-1 and TRBJ2-2, with a weak D call TRBD1 (6 bases). The sequenced material came from naive CD8+ T cells from blood, with Jurkat cell RNA spiked in. As for subset: FACS-sorted CD8+CD4-CCR7+CD45RA+ naive T cells. The CDR3 coding sequence is TGTGCCAGCAGAGATACCCCGGGACAGAACACCGGGGAGCTGTTTTTT. This codes for CASRDTPGQNTGELFF.